These T cell receptor beta chains were read from a single sample in a study of blood T cell repertoires in COVID-19. TCRdb's table, derived via immunoSEQ multiplex PCR, lists solely in-frame clones and lacks some. The table lists 170,000 or so clones, more than 70% of them singletons. Sequenced: peripheral blood. The origin of the receptors is a man aged 50 to 60 with active or convalescent COVID-19. Both conserved end residues are part of each CDR3. Each record gives: J gene, clone size, D gene, V gene, CDR3 DNA, CDR3 protein. The D gene is left open where the match is weak. Clone sizes are given selectively: once, few, many, or a class where the clone is expanded.

TRBJ2-7 NA NA TRBV5-4 TGTGCCAGCAGCTTGGACTCGCACGAGCAGTACTTC CASSLDSHEQYF
TRBJ1-2 medium-sized NA TRBV7-6 TGTGCCAGCAGCCTCCTAGGGGGGGGACACTATGGCTACACCTTC CASSLLGGGHYGYTF
TRBJ2-3 NA TRBD1 TRBV5-1 TGCGCCAGCAGCTTGGTTGTTGACAGGGAAATAGATACGCAGTATTTT CASSLVVDREIDTQYF
TRBJ2-3 NA NA TRBV7-9 TGTGCCAGCAGCTTAGTGTCGAGCGGCGTGACAGATACGCAGTATTTT CASSLVSSGVTDTQYF
TRBJ2-7 NA TRBD2 TRBV6-9 TGTGCCAGCAGTAGACCTAGCGGGAGTCCTATCGAGCAGTACTTC CASSRPSGSPIEQYF
TRBJ2-6 NA TRBD1 TRBV30 TGTGCCGGTACTAGGGACAGTACATTCTCTGGGGCCAACGTCCTGACTTTC CAGTRDSTFSGANVLTF
TRBJ1-2 once NA TRBV19 TGTGCCAGTAGTCCCCAACAGGGTGCTGGGGGCTACACCTTC CASSPQQGAGGYTF
TRBJ1-2 NA TRBD1 TRBV4-3 TGCGCCAGCAGCCAAGATCGGGGACAGGGATACGGCTACACCTTC CASSQDRGQGYGYTF
TRBJ1-2 NA NA TRBV19 TGTGCCAGTAGCCCAGGGAATTATGGCTACACCTTC CASSPGNYGYTF
TRBJ2-2 NA NA TRBV11-3 TGTGCCAGCAGCTTAGAGGTCAGGCGGAACACCGGGGAGCTGTTTTTT CASSLEVRRNTGELFF
TRBJ2-3 NA NA TRBV20-1 TGCAGTGGAGAAGTTCGTGTAACGCAGTATTTT CSGEVRVTQYF
TRBJ2-1 NA TRBD1 TRBV7-9 TGTGCCAGCAGAACCGACAGGGGGCGAAATGAGCAGTTCTTC CASRTDRGRNEQFF
TRBJ2-1 NA NA TRBV7-9 TGTGCCAGCAGACCCCCTGGAGGACCTGGAAGTGAGCAGTTCTTC CASRPPGGPGSEQFF
TRBJ1-3 NA NA TRBV11-3 TGTGCCAGCAGTGAGCGAGGTAGAGTCTCTGGAAACACCATATATTTT CASSERGRVSGNTIYF
TRBJ2-7 once NA TRBV14 TGTGCCAGCAGCCAAGGAAAGGGGCACGAGCAGTACTTC CASSQGKGHEQYF
TRBJ2-5 once TRBD2 TRBV2 TGTGCCAGCAACTCCGGACTAGCGGGGGGGACGGAGACCCAGTACTTC CASNSGLAGGTETQYF
TRBJ1-3 few NA TRBV7-2 TGTGCCAGCAGCCCCCTGTCCCTCTCTGGAAACACCATATATTTT CASSPLSLSGNTIYF
TRBJ2-2 NA TRBD2 TRBV27 TGTGCCAGCAGTTTAGCGGGAGTGAGCGGGGAGCTGTTTTTT CASSLAGVSGELFF
TRBJ1-5 NA NA TRBV3-1/TRBV3-2 TGTGCCAGCAGCCAAGAAATAGGGGGGGCGAGTAATCAGCCCCAGCATTTT CASSQEIGGASNQPQHF
TRBJ2-7 NA TRBD1 TRBV6-2/TRBV6-3 TGTGCCAGCAGTTCCGAATCGACAGGGTACCGGGCCTGGGAGCAGTACTTC CASSSESTGYRAWEQYF
TRBJ2-3 NA NA TRBV7-9 TGTGCCAGCAGTTTCAGGGTCAGGGGCACAGATACGCAGTATTTT CASSFRVRGTDTQYF
TRBJ1-2 NA NA TRBV9 TGTGCCAGCAGCGTAGGTCAGGTAGACGGCTACACCTTC CASSVGQVDGYTF
TRBJ1-1 NA TRBD1 TRBV11-3 TGTGCCAGCAGCTCCCGGGGGACAGTAGCGGGGACTGAAGCTTTCTTT CASSSRGTVAGTEAFF
TRBJ2-1 NA TRBD2 TRBV4-3 TGCGCCAGCAGCCAAGATATATCTGGACTAGCATCGTATGAGCAGTTCTTC CASSQDISGLASYEQFF
TRBJ2-3 NA NA TRBV12-3/TRBV12-4 TGTGCCAGCAGTCCCTTTAGCACAGATACGCAGTATTTT CASSPFSTDTQYF
TRBJ2-2 NA NA TRBV12-3/TRBV12-4 TGTGCCAGCAGTTTAAGGCAGGGCGGGGAGCTGTTTTTT CASSLRQGGELFF
TRBJ1-1 NA NA TRBV18 TGTGCCAGCTCACCATCCCAGCCGATGGCGGGTGAAGCTTTCTTT CASSPSQPMAGEAFF
TRBJ1-2 NA NA TRBV7-9 TGTGCCAGCAGTTCCGTGGAGGGCCTCTATGGCTACACCTTC CASSSVEGLYGYTF
TRBJ2-2 NA NA TRBV19 TGTGCCAGTAGTTCCGGACAGCGGAACACCGGGGAGCTGTTTTTT CASSSGQRNTGELFF
TRBJ2-4 NA TRBD2 TRBV4-2 TGTGCCAGCAGCCAGAGAGCGGGAATGGTTAAAAACATTCAGTACTTC CASSQRAGMVKNIQYF
TRBJ1-2 NA TRBD1 TRBV19 TGTGCCAGTAGTATAACCCCGGGACAGGGAATCTATGGCTACACCTTC CASSITPGQGIYGYTF
TRBJ2-1 NA TRBD2 TRBV11-3 TGTGCCAGCAGCTCCCAGACTAGCGGATTCAACAATGAGCAGTTCTTC CASSSQTSGFNNEQFF
TRBJ2-7 NA NA TRBV29-1 TGCAGCGGGAGGGGCTTGGACTACGAGCAGTACTTC CSGRGLDYEQYF
TRBJ2-5 NA TRBD2 TRBV19 TGTGCCAGTAGTCAGTTTCGCGGGAGAGGAGAGACCCAGTACTTC CASSQFRGRGETQYF
TRBJ1-5 NA NA TRBV6-5 TGTGCCAGCAGGCCTGAAGGGGGAGCTTATCAGCCCCAGCATTTT CASRPEGGAYQPQHF
TRBJ2-7 NA NA TRBV2 TGTGCCAGCATTCATTCATCCGCTCGGCCGGGGCAGTACTTC CASIHSSARPGQYF
TRBJ2-7 NA TRBD1 TRBV3-1/TRBV3-2 TGTGCCAGCAGCCTGACAGGGGGCATCCACGAGCAGTACTTC CASSLTGGIHEQYF
TRBJ1-5 few NA TRBV5-6 TGTGCCAGCAGCTTTGGAGGGGACAATCAGCCCCAGCATTTT CASSFGGDNQPQHF
TRBJ2-3 NA TRBD2 TRBV5-4 TGTGCCAGCAGCCCGTCCAGCGGGGGGATAGATACGCAGTATTTT CASSPSSGGIDTQYF
TRBJ1-1 NA NA TRBV25-1 TGTGCCAGCAGTGAACCGAGGGACACTGAAGCTTTCTTT CASSEPRDTEAFF
TRBJ1-2 NA TRBD1 TRBV9 TGTGCCAGCAGCCCCGACAGGGGTGGGTACACCTTC CASSPDRGGYTF
TRBJ1-3 NA NA TRBV3-1/TRBV3-2 TGTGCCAGCAGCCGCAGGGGCTCTGGAAACACCATATATTTT CASSRRGSGNTIYF
TRBJ1-5 NA TRBD1 TRBV11-2 TGTGCCAGCAGCGCGGGACAGAGCAATCAGCCCCAGCATTTT CASSAGQSNQPQHF
TRBJ2-1 NA NA TRBV14 TGTGCCAGCAGCCATTATCAGGGCAATGAGCAGTTCTTC CASSHYQGNEQFF
TRBJ1-2 NA NA TRBV6-5 TGTGCCAGCAGTTCAAGAACGGGTTACGGCTACACCTTC CASSSRTGYGYTF
TRBJ1-5 NA TRBD1 TRBV4-1 TGCGCCAGCAGCCAAGAGGAGGGGGCCACCTTTCGGGCCCAGCATTTT CASSQEEGATFRAQHF
TRBJ2-6 few NA TRBV29-1 TGCAGCGCTCGTACCTTGGGCGAGAACTCTGGGGCCAACGTCCTGACTTTC CSARTLGENSGANVLTF
TRBJ2-1 NA NA TRBV9 TGTGCCAGCAGCGTAGGTGCGGCGGGTAAAGGGTACAATGAGCAGTTCTTC CASSVGAAGKGYNEQFF
TRBJ1-1 NA TRBD1 TRBV12-3/TRBV12-4 TGTGCCAGCAGTGACAGGGGAGGCACTGAAGCTTTCTTT CASSDRGGTEAFF
TRBJ2-2 once NA TRBV24-1 TGTGCCACCAGTCCGGGACAAGTAACCGGGGAGCTGTTTTTT CATSPGQVTGELFF
TRBJ2-5 NA TRBD1 TRBV5-1 TGCGCCAGCAGCTTGGGGACAGGGGGCCCGGAGACCCAGTACTTC CASSLGTGGPETQYF
TRBJ1-1 NA TRBD1 TRBV18 TGTGCCAGCTCACAGAACAGGGGCACTGAAGCTTTCTTT CASSQNRGTEAFF
TRBJ2-7 NA TRBD1 TRBV7-9 TGTGCCAGCAGCCCACGACAGGGGGCCTACGAGCAGTACTTC CASSPRQGAYEQYF
TRBJ2-6 NA NA TRBV9 TGTGCCAGCAGCGCCTCGACTGACCCCAGCTCTGGGGCCAACGTCCTGACTTTC CASSASTDPSSGANVLTF
TRBJ2-7 few TRBD1 TRBV7-9 TGTGCCAGCAGCGTCCGGGACAGCTCCTACGAGCAGTACTTC CASSVRDSSYEQYF
TRBJ2-3 NA NA TRBV5-8 TGTGCCAGCAGTCCGAATTGGGGCGGACCTAGCACAGATACGCAGTATTTT CASSPNWGGPSTDTQYF
TRBJ1-5 NA NA TRBV15 TGTGCCACCAGCAGAGACAGGTACAGTAATCAGCCCCAGCATTTT CATSRDRYSNQPQHF